This TCR beta chain was obtained from a study of blood T cells in healthy people across ages. This clonotype has just one count. Combining a sample-barcoded 5' primer with a J-beta primer mix, a second PCR ran for 7 to 11 cycles. One entry per CDR3 protein, called by TCRdb with MiXCR from the 5' RACE reads. The repertoire includes hundreds of thousands of distinct CDR3 sequences, about 20% of them detected once, and 22% sits in the top ten. Germline V gene lookup returns CDR1 MNHEY and CDR2 SMNVEV (reference sequence). The CDR3 has 13 residues. V was shortened by 2 bases and J by 5 bases, with 9 bases between the two germline ends.

The sequenced material came from blood. The chain is built from TRBV27 and TRBJ1-1; D is uncertain. The sequence was obtained from a man in his sixties or seventies in good health. CDR3 bases: TGTGCCAGCAGTTTACTCGCGAGGACTGAAGCTTTCTTT. It codes for CASSLLARTEAFF.